This TCR beta chain is from a study of T cell responses to AZD1222 COVID-19 vaccine. The study, taken as a whole, reports: There were vaccine-associated CD4 TCRs across spike, dominant at 160-218 and 743-854. The sample set comprised mostly white British donors with more females, and clonal diversity was possibly underestimated.

This clone was seen a handful of times. What it binds is not known. Sequenced by immunoSEQ multiplex PCR; TCRdb stores in-frame clones only, minus some. The sample contains tens of thousands of clones, 70% to 90% of which appear only once. CDR3 size: 14 residues. V lost 2 bases and J lost 4, with 11 bases in between. Looked up from germline, CDR1 is KGHSH and CDR2 is LQKENI. The sequences come from peripheral blood, collected on day 0 of AZD1222 vaccination. The rearrangement uses TRBV18 and TRBJ1-1; the D is unclear. The sequence came from an adult in good health. The CDR3: CASSPESGVTEAFF. CDR3 nucleotide sequence: TGTGCCAGCTCACCAGAGAGCGGGGTCACTGAAGCTTTCTTT.